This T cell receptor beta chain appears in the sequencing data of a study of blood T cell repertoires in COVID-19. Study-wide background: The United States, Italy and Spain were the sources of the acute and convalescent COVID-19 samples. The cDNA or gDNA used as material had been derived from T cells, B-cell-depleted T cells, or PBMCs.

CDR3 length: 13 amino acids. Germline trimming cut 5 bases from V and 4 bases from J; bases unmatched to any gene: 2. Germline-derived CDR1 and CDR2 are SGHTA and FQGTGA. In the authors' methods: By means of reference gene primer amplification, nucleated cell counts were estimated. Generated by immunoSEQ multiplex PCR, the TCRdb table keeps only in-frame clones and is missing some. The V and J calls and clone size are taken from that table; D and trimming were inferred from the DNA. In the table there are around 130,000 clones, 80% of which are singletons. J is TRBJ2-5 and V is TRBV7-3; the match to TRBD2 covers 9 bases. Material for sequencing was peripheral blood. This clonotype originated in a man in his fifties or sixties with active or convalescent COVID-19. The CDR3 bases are TGTGCCAGCAGCCTACTAGCGGGAGAGACCCAGTACTTC. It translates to CASSLLAGETQYF.